Each of the 14 T cell receptor beta chains below was sequenced from the same sample in a study of T cells in Graves' hyperthyroidism and ophthalmopathy. Regions amplified from RNA transcripts were the TCR beta CDR3 regions. The HTBI primer set was used in a first-round RT-PCR of the TCR CDR3. MiXCR was run by TCRdb on the multiplex PCR reads, yielding one entry per CDR3 protein. The repertoire holds under 350,000 distinct CDR3 sequences, with under 30% as singletons. Sequenced: blood. These TCRs come from a man aged 40-50 years with Graves' hyperthyroidism that later progressed to Graves' ophthalmopathy.

In this sample, this clonotype turned up many times. The chain employs TRBV7-6 and TRBJ1-3, with D possibly matching TRBD1 (6 bases). CDR1 SGHVS and CDR2 FNYEAQ come from the germline V gene. CDR3 length: 15 residues. Trimming shortened V by 1 base and J by 4 bases, and 11 bases separated the two germline ends. In DNA, the CDR3 is TGTGCCAGCAGCTTAGTACAGGGCGGCGGAAACACCATATATTTT. Encoded protein: CASSLVQGGGNTIYF.

The V gene is TRBV2, the J gene TRBJ1-5, with D tentatively TRBD1 (6 bases). Trimming cost V 4 bases and J 7 bases, with 14 bases left between them. The germline V gene has CDR1 SNHLY and CDR2 FYNNEI. The CDR3 is 14 residues long. This chain's CDR3 is CASSVQGPPQPQHF. DNA for the CDR3: TGTGCCAGCAGTGTTCAGGGGCCACCACAGCCCCAGCATTTT.

This clonotype showed up many times. The J gene is TRBJ2-7, the V gene TRBV2, with 13 bases aligning to TRBD2. V was pared by 7 bases and J by 4 bases, with 7 bases of the junction left unmatched. The V gene's germline CDR1 is SNHLY and CDR2 FYNNEI. CDR3 length: 15 amino acids. CDR3 sequence reads: CASTQTSGRWYEQYF. CDR3 sequence (DNA): TGTGCCAGCACACAGACTAGCGGGAGGTGGTACGAGCAGTACTTC.

This clonotype showed up many times. The chain recombines TRBV7-2 with TRBJ1-5; the D gene is possibly TRBD1 (5 bases). This CDR3 contains 16 residues. Germline-derived CDR1 and CDR2 are SGHTA and FQGNSA. Trimming pared 0 bases from V and 3 bases from J, leaving 12 bases between. The CDR3 reads CASSLAGTGFNQPQHF. CDR3 DNA: TGTGCCAGCAGCTTAGCCGGGACCGGCTTCAATCAGCCCCAGCATTTT.

This clonotype was recorded at least ten times. J is TRBJ2-5 and V is TRBV3-1; no definite D call. The V gene's germline CDR1 is LGHDT and CDR2 YNNKEL (reference sequence). The CDR3 runs 14 residues. V was clipped by 4 bases and J by 5 bases, with 14 bases between them. CDR3 DNA sequence: TGTGCCAGCAGCCTCCCCATGAGGCGGGAGACCCAGTACTTC. Residues: CASSLPMRRETQYF.

This clonotype appeared many times. The chain employs TRBV29-1 and TRBJ1-2; D gene uncertain. Per the germline V gene, CDR1 is SQVTM and CDR2 is ANQGSEA. The CDR3 covers 14 residues. CDR3 sequence: CREMGKSRLYGYTF. The DNA for the CDR3 is TGCAGAGAAATGGGCAAAAGCCGGCTATATGGCTACACCTTC.

This clonotype occurred many times. The gene calls are TRBV9 and TRBJ1-1; 10 bases are shared with TRBD1. Germline V gene lookup returns CDR1 SGDLS and CDR2 YYNGEE. The length of the CDR3 is 16 residues. The junction had 10 bases not matched to a gene; V was cut back by 4 bases and J by 4 bases. CDR3 coding DNA: TGTGCCAGCAGCTCGCCGGGACAGGGGATCGGCACTGAAGCTTTCTTT. Translating it yields CASSSPGQGIGTEAFF.

In its sample, this clonotype was seen many times. The V and J genes are TRBV20-1 and TRBJ2-4; D remains unclear. Germline V gives CDR1 DFQATT, CDR2 SNEGSKA (reference sequence). This CDR3 is 14 amino acids long. In DNA, the CDR3 is TGCAGCGTACCATTGAGTGGGGCCAAAAACATTCAGTACTTC. Its protein is CSVPLSGAKNIQYF.

This rearrangement joins TRBV7-9 to TRBJ2-5; 8 bases are a match to TRBD1. This CDR3 spans 15 amino acids. The V gene's germline CDR1 is SEHNR and CDR2 FQNEAQ (reference sequence). V trimming: 5 bases; J trimming: 5 bases; junction bases outside the gene matches: 10. The CDR3 DNA follows: TGTGCCAGCAGCAAGGACAGGGTATTTTTGGAGACCCAGTACTTC. The encoded protein is CASSKDRVFLETQYF.

This clonotype was observed many times. The chain uses TRBV6-5 and TRBJ2-2; D remains ambiguous. CDR1 is MNHEY, CDR2 SVGAGI, per germline. V shed 7 bases and J shed 4 bases, with 7 bases lying between them. This CDR3 region has 12 residues. The CDR3 reads CASKHGTGELFF. The CDR3, as DNA: TGTGCCAGCAAGCATGGCACCGGGGAGCTGTTTTTT.

At least ten counts were recorded for this clonotype. CDR3 nucleotides: TGTGCCACCAGCCCAGGGGGGAACTATGGCTACACCTTC. Translation gives CATSPGGNYGYTF. The chain uses TRBV24-1 and TRBJ1-2; TRBD1 matches 7 bases. Trimming took 7 bases from V and 2 from J; bases not matched to a gene: 3. Germline assignment: CDR1 KGHDR and CDR2 SFDVKD. The CDR3 loop spans 13 amino acids.

The chain combines TRBV4-1 with TRBJ2-5; the match to TRBD2 covers 7 bases. The CDR3 sequence is 14 residues long. Germline V gene data show CDR1 as MGHRA and CDR2 as YSYEKL. V trimming: 4 bases; J trimming: 5 bases; junction bases outside the gene matches: 7. DNA of the CDR3: TGCGCCAGCAGCCGAACTAGCGTAGTGGAGACCCAGTACTTC. Translated, it gives CASSRTSVVETQYF.

This clonotype has at least ten counts. The V and J genes are TRBV12-3 or TRBV12-4 and TRBJ2-3; D may be TRBD1 or TRBD2 (6 bases each). Trimming took 2 bases from V and 5 from J, leaving 20 bases between them. The CDR3 runs 17 residues. The CDR3 DNA is TGTGCCAGCAGTTTACTCGGGGGCAGGTTTACCGGAGATACGCAGTATTTT. It codes for CASSLLGGRFTGDTQYF.

This clonotype came up many times. The chain uses TRBV24-1 and TRBJ2-7; D could derive from TRBD1 or TRBD2 (6 bases each). Trimming took off 3 bases at V and 6 bases at J, with 17 bases between the two ends. This CDR3 is built from 15 residues. CDR1 and CDR2 from the germline V gene are KGHDR and SFDVKD. This chain's CDR3 is CATSDGGGIGGEQYF. The CDR3 DNA follows: TGTGCCACCAGTGATGGAGGGGGGATAGGCGGCGAGCAGTACTTC.